This T cell receptor (beta chain) derives from a study of blood T cell repertoires in COVID-19. V lost 4 bases, J lost 2 bases, and 23 bases stayed unmatched. CDR3 length equals 21 residues. Per the germline V gene, CDR1 is MNHEY and CDR2 is SVGEGT. Sequencing was performed with immunoSEQ multiplex PCR; in TCRdb, only in-frame clones are kept and a portion is missing. The table records some 400,000 clones, approximately 90% of them present only once. This TCR was recovered from a woman aged 40 to 50 who had been exposed to COVID-19. The specimen was PBMCs or T cells enriched from blood (not recorded which). The rearrangement joins TRBV6-2 or TRBV6-3 to TRBJ1-5; 7 bases fit TRBD1. In DNA form, the CDR3 reads TGTGCCAGCAGTTCCTCCACCAAGCCACACGGGACAGCCTCTGGCAATCAGCCCCAGCATTTT. Encoded protein: CASSSSTKPHGTASGNQPQHF.